These 2 T cell receptor beta chains were sequenced from one sample in a study of beta chain features in type 1 diabetes. Expressed TCRB transcripts were sequenced, since all the RNA that had been isolated was reverse transcribed. Using immunoSEQ multiplex PCR, the repertoire was profiled, and TCRdb retains in-frame clones only, with some absent. Seen here are about 340,000 clones, over 7% observed once, and the top ten hold roughly 1%. Findings of the study overall: There was a moderate but significant shortening of TCRB CDR3s in all four CD4+ subsets of Type 1 diabetes patients.

No antigen has been identified for these receptors. The specimen was central memory CD4+ T cells from blood. The receptor source for this set is a man aged 25-45 years with type 1 diabetes.

CDR3 nucleotide sequence: TGTGCCAGCACCGGGACACCGGCGGCAGAGACCCAGTACTTC. This codes for CASTGTPAAETQYF. The genes are TRBV7-2 and TRBJ2-5, with D possibly matching TRBD1 (6 bases). Germline V gene lookup returns CDR1 SGHTA and CDR2 FQGNSA. Trimming shortened V by 7 bases and J by 4 bases, and 16 bases separated the two germline ends. The CDR3 extends over 14 amino acids.

CDR3 loop: CASSEWRLPTRDTQYF. DNA for the CDR3: TGTGCCAGCAGTGAATGGCGACTCCCGACCAGAGATACGCAGTATTTT. The chain employs TRBV6-1 and TRBJ2-3; D unresolved. Germline values: CDR1 MNHNS, CDR2 SASEGT. Trimming stripped 2 bases from V and 5 bases from J, with 17 bases between. The CDR3 sequence is 16 residues long.